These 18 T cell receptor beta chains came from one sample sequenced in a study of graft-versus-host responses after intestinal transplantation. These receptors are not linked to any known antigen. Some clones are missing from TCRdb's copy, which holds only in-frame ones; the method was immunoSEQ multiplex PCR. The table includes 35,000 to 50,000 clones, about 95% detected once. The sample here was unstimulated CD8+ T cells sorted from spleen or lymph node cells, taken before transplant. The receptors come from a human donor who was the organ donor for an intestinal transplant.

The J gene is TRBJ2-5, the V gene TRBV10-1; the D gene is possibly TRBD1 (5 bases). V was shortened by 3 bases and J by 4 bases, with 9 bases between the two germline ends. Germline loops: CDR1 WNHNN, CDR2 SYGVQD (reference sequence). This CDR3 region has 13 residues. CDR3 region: CASSDRAAETQYF. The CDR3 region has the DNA TGCGCCAGCAGTGACAGGGCTGCAGAGACCCAGTACTTC.

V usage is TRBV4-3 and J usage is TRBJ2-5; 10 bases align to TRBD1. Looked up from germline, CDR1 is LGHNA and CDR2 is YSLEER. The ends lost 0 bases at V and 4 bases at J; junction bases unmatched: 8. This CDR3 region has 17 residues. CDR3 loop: CASSQDLGTGDTETQYF. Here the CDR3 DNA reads TGCGCCAGCAGCCAAGATTTGGGGACAGGGGATACAGAGACCCAGTACTTC.

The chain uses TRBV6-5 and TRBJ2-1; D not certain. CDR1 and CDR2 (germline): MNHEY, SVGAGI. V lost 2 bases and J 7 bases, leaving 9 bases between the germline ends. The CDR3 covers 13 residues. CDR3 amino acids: CASSYAPLNEQFF. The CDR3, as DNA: TGTGCCAGCAGTTACGCCCCCCTGAATGAGCAGTTCTTC.

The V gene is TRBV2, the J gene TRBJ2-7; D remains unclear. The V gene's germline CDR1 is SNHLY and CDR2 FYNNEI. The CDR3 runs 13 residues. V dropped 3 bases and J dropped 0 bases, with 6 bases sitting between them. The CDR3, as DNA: TGTGCCAGCAGTGAGTCAGCCTCCTACGAGCAGTACTTC. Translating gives CASSESASYEQYF.

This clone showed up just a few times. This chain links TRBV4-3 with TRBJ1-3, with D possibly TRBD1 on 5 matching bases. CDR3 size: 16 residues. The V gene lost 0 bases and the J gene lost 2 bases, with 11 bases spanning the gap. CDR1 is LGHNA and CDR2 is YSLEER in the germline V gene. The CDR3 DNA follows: TGCGCCAGCAGCCAAGATCGAGGGGACCCTGGAAACACCATATATTTT. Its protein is CASSQDRGDPGNTIYF.

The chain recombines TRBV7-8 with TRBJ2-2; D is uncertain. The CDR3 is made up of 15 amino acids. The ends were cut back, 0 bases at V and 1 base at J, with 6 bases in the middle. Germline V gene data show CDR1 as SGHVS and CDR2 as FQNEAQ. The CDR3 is CASSLAYGNTGELFF. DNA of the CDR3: TGTGCCAGCAGCTTAGCGTACGGGAACACCGGGGAGCTGTTTTTT.

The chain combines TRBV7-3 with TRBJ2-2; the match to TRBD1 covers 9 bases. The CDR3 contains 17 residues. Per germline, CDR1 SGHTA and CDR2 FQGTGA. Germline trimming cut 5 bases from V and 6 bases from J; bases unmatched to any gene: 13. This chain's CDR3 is CASSLNPGTGTAGELFF. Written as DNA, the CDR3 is TGTGCCAGCAGCCTAAACCCCGGGACAGGGACGGCCGGGGAGCTGTTTTTT.

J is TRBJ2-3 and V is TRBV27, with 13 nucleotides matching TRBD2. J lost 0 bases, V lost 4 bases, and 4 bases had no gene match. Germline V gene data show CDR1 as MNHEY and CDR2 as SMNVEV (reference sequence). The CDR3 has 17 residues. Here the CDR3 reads CASSWTSGGESTDTQYF. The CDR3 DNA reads TGTGCCAGCAGTTGGACTAGCGGGGGAGAGAGCACAGATACGCAGTATTTT.

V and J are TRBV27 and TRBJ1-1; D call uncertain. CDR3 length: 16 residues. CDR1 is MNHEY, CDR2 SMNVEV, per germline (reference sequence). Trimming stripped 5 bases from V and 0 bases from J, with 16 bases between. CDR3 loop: CASSPTHGYLNTEAFF. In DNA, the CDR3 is TGTGCCAGCAGTCCCACCCATGGCTACTTGAACACTGAAGCTTTCTTT.

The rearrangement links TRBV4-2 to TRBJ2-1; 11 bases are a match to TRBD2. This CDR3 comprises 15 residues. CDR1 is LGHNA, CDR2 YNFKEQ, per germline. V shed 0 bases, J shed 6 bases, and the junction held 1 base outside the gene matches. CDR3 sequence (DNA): TGTGCCAGCAGCCAAGATAGCGGGGGGGCCAATGAGCAGTTCTTC. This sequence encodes CASSQDSGGANEQFF.

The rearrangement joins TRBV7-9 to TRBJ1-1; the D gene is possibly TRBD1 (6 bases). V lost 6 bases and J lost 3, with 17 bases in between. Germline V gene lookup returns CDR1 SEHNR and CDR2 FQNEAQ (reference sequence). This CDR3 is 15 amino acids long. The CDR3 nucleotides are TGTGCCAGCAGTTCGGGGGGGGGCCGGGACACTGAAGCTTTCTTT. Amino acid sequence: CASSSGGGRDTEAFF.

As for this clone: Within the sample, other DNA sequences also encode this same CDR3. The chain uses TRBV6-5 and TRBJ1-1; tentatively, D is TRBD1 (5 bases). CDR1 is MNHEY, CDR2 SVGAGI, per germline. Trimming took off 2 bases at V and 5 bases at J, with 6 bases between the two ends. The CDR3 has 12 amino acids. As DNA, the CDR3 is TGTGCCAGCAGTTACGGGGGGACTGAAGCTTTCTTT. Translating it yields CASSYGGTEAFF.

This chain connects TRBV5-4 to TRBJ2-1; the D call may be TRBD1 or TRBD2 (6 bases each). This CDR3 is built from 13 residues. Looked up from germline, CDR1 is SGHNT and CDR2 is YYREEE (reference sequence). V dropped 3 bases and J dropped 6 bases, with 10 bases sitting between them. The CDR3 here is CASSSPGANEQFF. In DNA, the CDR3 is TGTGCCAGCAGCTCGCCGGGGGCCAATGAGCAGTTCTTC.

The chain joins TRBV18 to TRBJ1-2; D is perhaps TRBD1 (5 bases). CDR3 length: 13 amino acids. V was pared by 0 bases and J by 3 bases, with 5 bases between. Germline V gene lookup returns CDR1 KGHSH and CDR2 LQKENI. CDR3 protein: CASSPPGDYGYTF. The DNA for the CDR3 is TGTGCCAGCTCACCACCAGGGGACTATGGCTACACCTTC. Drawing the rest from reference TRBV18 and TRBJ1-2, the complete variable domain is NAGVMQNPRHLVRRRGQEARLRCSPMKGHSHVYWYRQLPEEGLKFMVYLQKENIIDESGMPKERFSAEFPKEGPSILRIQQVVRGDSAAYFCASSPPGDYGYTFGSGTRLTVV.

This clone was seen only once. The CDR3 protein is CASSTGGAKTEAFF. The CDR3, as DNA: TGTGCCAGCAGTACAGGGGGCGCGAAGACTGAAGCTTTCTTT. V gene TRBV13 combines with J gene TRBJ1-1, with 9 bases fitting TRBD1. Germline V gene lookup returns CDR1 PRHDT and CDR2 FYEKMQ (reference sequence). This CDR3 spans 14 amino acids. V dropped 6 bases and J dropped 5; count of bases not matched to a gene: 7.

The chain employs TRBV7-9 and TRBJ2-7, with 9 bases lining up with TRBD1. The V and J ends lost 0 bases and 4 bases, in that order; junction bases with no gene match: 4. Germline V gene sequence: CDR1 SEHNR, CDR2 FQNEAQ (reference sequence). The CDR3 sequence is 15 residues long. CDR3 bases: TGTGCCAGCAGCTTAGCAGAGGGACAGGGTTACGAGCAGTACTTC. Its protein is CASSLAEGQGYEQYF. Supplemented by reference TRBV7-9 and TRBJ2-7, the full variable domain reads DTGVSQNPRHKITKRGQNVTFRCDPISEHNRLYWYRQTLGQGPEFLTYFQNEAQLEKSRLLSDRFSAERPKGSFSTLEIQRTEQGDSAMYLCASSLAEGQGYEQYFGPGTRLTVT.

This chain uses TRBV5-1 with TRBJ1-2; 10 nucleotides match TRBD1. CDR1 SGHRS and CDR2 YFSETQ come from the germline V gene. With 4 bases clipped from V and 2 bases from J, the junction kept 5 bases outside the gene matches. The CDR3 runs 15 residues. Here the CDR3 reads CASSLPGQGNYGYTF. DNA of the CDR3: TGCGCCAGCAGCCTCCCGGGACAGGGGAACTATGGCTACACCTTC.

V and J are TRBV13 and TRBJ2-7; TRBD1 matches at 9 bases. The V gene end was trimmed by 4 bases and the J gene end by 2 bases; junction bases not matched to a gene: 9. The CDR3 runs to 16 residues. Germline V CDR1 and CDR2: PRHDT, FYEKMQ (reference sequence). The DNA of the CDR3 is TGTGCCAGCAGCTCAGGGACAGGGAAGATTGCCTACGAGCAGTACTTC. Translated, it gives CASSSGTGKIAYEQYF.